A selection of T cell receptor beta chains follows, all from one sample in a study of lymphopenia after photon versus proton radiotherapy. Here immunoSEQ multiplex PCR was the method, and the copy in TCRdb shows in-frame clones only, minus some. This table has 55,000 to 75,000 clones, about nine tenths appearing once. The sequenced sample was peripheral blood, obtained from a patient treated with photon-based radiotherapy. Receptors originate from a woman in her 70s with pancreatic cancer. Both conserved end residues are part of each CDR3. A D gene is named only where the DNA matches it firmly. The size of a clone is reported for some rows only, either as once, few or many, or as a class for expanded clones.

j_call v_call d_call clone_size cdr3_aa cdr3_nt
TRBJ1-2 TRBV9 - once CASSDPGLRVGYTF TGTGCCAGCAGCGACCCGGGCCTAAGGGTTGGCTACACCTTC
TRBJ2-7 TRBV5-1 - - CASSLSSSTYEQYF TGCGCCAGCAGCTTGAGTAGCAGTACCTACGAGCAGTACTTC
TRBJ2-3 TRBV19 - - CASSIDRDTQYF TGTGCCAGTAGTATAGACCGCGATACGCAGTATTTT
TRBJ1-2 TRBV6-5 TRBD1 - CASRLKGGGDGYTF TGTGCCAGCAGATTAAAAGGGGGCGGGGATGGCTACACCTTC
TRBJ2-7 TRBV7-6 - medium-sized CASSFRDDEQYF TGTGCCAGCAGCTTCCGGGACGACGAGCAGTACTTC
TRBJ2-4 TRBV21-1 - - CASSKGRLAKNIQYF TGTGCCAGCAGCAAAGGCAGACTAGCCAAAAACATTCAGTACTTC
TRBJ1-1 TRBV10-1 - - CASSEPMWAGTEAFF TGCGCCAGCAGTGAGCCGATGTGGGCTGGCACTGAAGCTTTCTTT
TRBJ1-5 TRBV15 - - CATSTVPPRGRGSSRVDCQPQHF TGTGCCACCAGCACAGTTCCCCCCCGGGGCCGGGGTAGCTCTAGAGTGGATTGTCAGCCCCAGCATTTT
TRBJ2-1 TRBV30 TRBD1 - CACSLDRGLNEQFF TGTGCCTGCTCACTGGACAGGGGTCTAAATGAGCAGTTCTTC
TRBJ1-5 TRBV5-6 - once CASSLGSPAGQPQHF TGTGCCAGCAGCTTGGGATCCCCGGCAGGGCAGCCCCAGCATTTT
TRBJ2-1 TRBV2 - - CASSEAAVRWEQFF TGTGCCAGCAGTGAAGCGGCCGTTCGATGGGAGCAGTTCTTC
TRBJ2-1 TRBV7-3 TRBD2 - CASTPSGTSGIDEQFF TGTGCCAGCACCCCAAGCGGTACTAGCGGGATCGATGAGCAGTTCTTC
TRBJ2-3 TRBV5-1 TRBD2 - CASSLLAAGADTQYF TGCGCCAGCAGCTTACTAGCGGCGGGGGCAGATACGCAGTATTTT
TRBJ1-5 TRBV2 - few CASTSGERSNQPQHF TGTGCCAGCACTTCCGGGGAACGGAGCAATCAGCCCCAGCATTTT
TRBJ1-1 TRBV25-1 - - CASTLGGNTEAFF TGTGCCAGCACCTTGGGGGGGAACACTGAAGCTTTCTTT
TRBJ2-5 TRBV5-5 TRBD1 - CASSFTGAGETQYF TGTGCCAGCAGCTTCACAGGGGCAGGGGAGACCCAGTACTTC
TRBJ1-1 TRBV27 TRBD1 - CATSPRTGLNTEAFF TGTGCCACAAGCCCTCGGACAGGGTTGAACACTGAAGCTTTCTTT
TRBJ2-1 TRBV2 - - CATGGGIGNEQFF TGTGCCACAGGTGGCGGGATTGGGAATGAGCAGTTCTTC
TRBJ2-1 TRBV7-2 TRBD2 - CASSLAWEGPIYNEQFF TGTGCCAGCAGCTTAGCCTGGGAGGGCCCGATCTACAATGAGCAGTTCTTC
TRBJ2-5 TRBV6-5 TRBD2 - CASYSGSAKTQYF TGTGCCAGCTATAGCGGGAGTGCAAAGACCCAGTACTTC
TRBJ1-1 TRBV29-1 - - CSVARGYTEAFF TGCAGCGTTGCTCGGGGATACACTGAAGCTTTCTTT
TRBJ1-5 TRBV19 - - CASSKWAYSNQPQHF TGTGCCAGTAGTAAATGGGCATATAGCAATCAGCCCCAGCATTTT
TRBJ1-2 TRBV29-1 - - CSVAGRDGVSGYTF TGCAGCGTTGCGGGCAGGGACGGCGTTTCAGGCTACACCTTC
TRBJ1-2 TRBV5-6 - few CASSLRIDVGYGYTF TGTGCCAGCAGCTTGCGCATAGATGTCGGCTATGGCTACACCTTC
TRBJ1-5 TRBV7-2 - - CASSLTGYQPQHF TGTGCCAGCAGCTTAACAGGGTATCAGCCCCAGCATTTT
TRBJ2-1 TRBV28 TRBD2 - CASSFPGLVYNEQFF TGTGCCAGCAGTTTCCCGGGACTAGTATACAATGAGCAGTTCTTC
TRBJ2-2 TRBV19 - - CASSIGILGQGRRTGELFF TGTGCCAGTAGTATAGGTATCTTGGGGCAGGGTCGACGCACCGGGGAGCTGTTTTTT
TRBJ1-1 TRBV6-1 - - CATLGVVNTEAFF TGTGCCACCCTAGGAGTAGTGAACACTGAAGCTTTCTTT
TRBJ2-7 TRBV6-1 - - CATLYGAYEQYF TGTGCCACATTGTACGGGGCCTACGAGCAGTACTTC
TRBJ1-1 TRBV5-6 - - CASSQDLMNTEAFF TGTGCCAGCAGCCAGGACTTAATGAACACTGAAGCTTTCTTT
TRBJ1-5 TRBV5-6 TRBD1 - CASSSFGTGVTQPQHF TGTGCCAGCAGCTCCTTTGGGACAGGGGTCACTCAGCCCCAGCATTTT
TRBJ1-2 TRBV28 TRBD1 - CASSPVTGGAYGYTF TGTGCCAGCAGCCCCGTGACAGGGGGGGCCTATGGCTACACCTTC
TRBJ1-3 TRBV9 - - CASSVQPDTSGNTIYF TGTGCCAGCAGCGTACAACCAGACACCTCTGGAAACACCATATATTTT
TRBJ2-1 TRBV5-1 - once CASSLVSNEQFF TGCGCCAGCAGCTTGGTTAGCAATGAGCAGTTCTTC
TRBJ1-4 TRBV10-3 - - CAISVDGEKLFF TGTGCCATCAGCGTGGACGGGGAAAAACTGTTTTTT
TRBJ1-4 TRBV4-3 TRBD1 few CASSQTMDRDNEKLFF TGCGCCAGCAGCCAGACGATGGACAGGGATAATGAAAAACTGTTTTTT
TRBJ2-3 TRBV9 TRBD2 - CASSVVASGSGDTQYF TGTGCCAGCAGCGTAGTGGCTAGCGGGAGTGGGGATACGCAGTATTTT
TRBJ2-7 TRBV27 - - CAIRGADTYEQYF TGTGCCATCCGAGGGGCTGATACCTACGAGCAGTACTTC
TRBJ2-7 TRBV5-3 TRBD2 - CARSPGGVTYEQYF TGTGCCAGAAGCCCGGGAGGCGTAACCTACGAGCAGTACTTC
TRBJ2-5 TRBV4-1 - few CASSQEPPGLAEETQYF TGCGCCAGCAGCCAAGAACCCCCGGGGCTAGCCGAAGAGACCCAGTACTTC
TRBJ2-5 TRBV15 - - CATSRHRGQETQYF TGTGCCACCAGCAGACATAGGGGGCAAGAGACCCAGTACTTC
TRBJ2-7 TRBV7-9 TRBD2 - CASELAGSSYEQYF TGTGCCAGCGAACTAGCGGGAAGCTCCTACGAGCAGTACTTC
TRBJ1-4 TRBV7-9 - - CASSLPQNEKLFF TGTGCCAGCAGCTTACCGCAGAATGAAAAACTGTTTTTT
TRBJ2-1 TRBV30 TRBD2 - CAWIRTSGLNEQFF TGTGCCTGGATCCGGACTAGCGGACTTAATGAGCAGTTCTTC
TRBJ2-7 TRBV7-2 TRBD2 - CASSPVGGAYEQYF TGTGCCAGCAGCCCGGTTGGGGGGGCCTACGAGCAGTACTTC